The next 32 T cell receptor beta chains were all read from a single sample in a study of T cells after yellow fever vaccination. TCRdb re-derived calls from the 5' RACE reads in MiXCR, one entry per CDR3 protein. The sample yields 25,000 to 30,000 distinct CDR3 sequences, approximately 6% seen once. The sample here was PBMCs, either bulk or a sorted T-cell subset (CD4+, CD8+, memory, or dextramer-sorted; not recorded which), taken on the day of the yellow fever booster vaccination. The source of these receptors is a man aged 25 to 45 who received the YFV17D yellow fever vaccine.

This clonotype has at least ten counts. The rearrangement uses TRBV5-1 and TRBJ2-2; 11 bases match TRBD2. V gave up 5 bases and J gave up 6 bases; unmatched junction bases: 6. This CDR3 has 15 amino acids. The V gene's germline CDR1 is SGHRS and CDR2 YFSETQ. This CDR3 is CASRTLAGDPGELFF. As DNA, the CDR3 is TGCGCCAGCAGAACACTAGCGGGGGACCCCGGGGAGCTGTTTTTT. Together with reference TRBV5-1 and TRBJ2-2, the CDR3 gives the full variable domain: KAGVTQTPRYLIKTRGQQVTLSCSPISGHRSVSWYQQTPGQGLQFLFEYFSETQRNKGNFPGRFSGRQFSNSRSEMNVSTLELGDSALYLCASRTLAGDPGELFFGEGSRLTVL.

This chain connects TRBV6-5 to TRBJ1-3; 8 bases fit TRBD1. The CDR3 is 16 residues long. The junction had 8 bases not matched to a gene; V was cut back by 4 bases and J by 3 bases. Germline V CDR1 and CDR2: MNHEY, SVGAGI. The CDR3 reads CASSSGQARNGNTIYF. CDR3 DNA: TGTGCCAGCAGTTCGGGACAGGCGAGAAATGGAAACACCATATATTTT.

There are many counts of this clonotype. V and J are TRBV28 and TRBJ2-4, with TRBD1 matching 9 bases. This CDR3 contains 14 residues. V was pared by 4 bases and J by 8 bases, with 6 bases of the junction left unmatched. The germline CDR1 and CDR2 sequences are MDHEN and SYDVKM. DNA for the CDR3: TGTGCCAGCAGTTCCCCGACAGGGGGTGACATTCAGTACTTC. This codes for CASSSPTGGDIQYF.

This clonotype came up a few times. The chain's CDR3 is CATSRETTDTQYF. The CDR3 DNA follows: TGTGCCACCAGCAGGGAGACTACAGATACGCAGTATTTT. V gene TRBV15 combines with J gene TRBJ2-3; D is uncertain. The CDR3 is made up of 13 amino acids. Trimming shortened V by 3 bases and J by 3 bases, and 7 bases separated the two germline ends. Per germline, CDR1 LNHNV and CDR2 YYDKDF (reference sequence).

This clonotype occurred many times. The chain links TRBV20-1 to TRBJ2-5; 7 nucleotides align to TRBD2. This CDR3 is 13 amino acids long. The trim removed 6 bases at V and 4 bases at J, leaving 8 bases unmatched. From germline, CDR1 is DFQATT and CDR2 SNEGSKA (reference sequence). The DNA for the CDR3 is TGCAGTGCCCGACCGGGAGGCCGAGAGACCCAGTACTTC. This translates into CSARPGGRETQYF.

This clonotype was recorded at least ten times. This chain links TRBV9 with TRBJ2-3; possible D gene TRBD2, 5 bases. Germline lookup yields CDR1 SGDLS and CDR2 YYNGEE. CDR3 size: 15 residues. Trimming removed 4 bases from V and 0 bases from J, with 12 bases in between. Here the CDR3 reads CASSSWTASTDTQYF. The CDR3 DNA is TGTGCCAGCAGCTCTTGGACTGCTAGCACAGATACGCAGTATTTT.

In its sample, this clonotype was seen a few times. CDR3 coding DNA: TGTGCCAGCAGCTTAGCGACGGGCCAGGAGACCCAGTACTTC. This sequence encodes CASSLATGQETQYF. The chain carries TRBV7-2 and TRBJ2-5; the D is unclear. With 0 bases removed from V and 5 bases from J, the gap between germline ends came to 10 bases. Germline V gene lookup returns CDR1 SGHTA and CDR2 FQGNSA. This CDR3 is 14 amino acids long. The variable domain in full, completed from reference TRBV7-2 and TRBJ2-5, reads GAGVSQSPSNKVTEKGKDVELRCDPISGHTALYWYRQSLGQGLEFLIYFQGNSAPDKSGLPSDRFSAERTGGSVSTLTIQRTQQEDSAVYLCASSLATGQETQYFGPGTRLLVL.

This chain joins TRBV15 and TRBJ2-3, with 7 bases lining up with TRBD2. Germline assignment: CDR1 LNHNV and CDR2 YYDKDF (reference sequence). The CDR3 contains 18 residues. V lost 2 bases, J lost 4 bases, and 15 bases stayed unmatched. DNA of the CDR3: TGTGCCACCAGCAGACACCCCCCGGTGGCGGGAGTGTCAGATACGCAGTATTTT. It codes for CATSRHPPVAGVSDTQYF. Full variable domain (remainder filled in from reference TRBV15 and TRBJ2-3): DAMVIQNPRYQVTQFGKPVTLSCSQTLNHNVMYWYQQKSSQAPKLLFHYYDKDFNNEADTPDNFQSRRPNTSFCFLDIRSPGLGDTAMYLCATSRHPPVAGVSDTQYFGPGTRLTVL.

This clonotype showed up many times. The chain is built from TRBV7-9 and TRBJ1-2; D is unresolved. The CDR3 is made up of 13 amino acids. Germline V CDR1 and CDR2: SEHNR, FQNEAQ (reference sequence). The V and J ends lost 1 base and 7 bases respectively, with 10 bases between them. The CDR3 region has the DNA TGTGCCAGCAGCTTAGAATCCGGCACTGGCTACACCTTC. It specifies CASSLESGTGYTF.

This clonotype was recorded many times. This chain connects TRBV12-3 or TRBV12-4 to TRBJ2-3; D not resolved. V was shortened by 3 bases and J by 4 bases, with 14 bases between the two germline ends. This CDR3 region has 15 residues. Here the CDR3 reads CASSFVGMSADTQYF. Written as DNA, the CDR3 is TGTGCCAGCAGTTTCGTGGGAATGAGTGCAGATACGCAGTATTTT.

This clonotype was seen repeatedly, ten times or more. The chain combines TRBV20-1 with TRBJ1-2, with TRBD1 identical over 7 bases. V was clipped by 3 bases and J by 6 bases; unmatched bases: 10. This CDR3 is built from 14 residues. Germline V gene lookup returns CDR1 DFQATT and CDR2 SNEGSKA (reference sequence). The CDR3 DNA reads TGCAGTGCTAGGACAGGGACGACCGGGGATGGCTACACCTTC. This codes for CSARTGTTGDGYTF.

CDR3: CASSLATARYGYTF. CDR3 in DNA: TGTGCCAGCAGCTTGGCGACGGCTCGCTATGGCTACACCTTC. The rearrangement links TRBV5-4 to TRBJ1-2; D ambiguous. This CDR3 region has 14 residues. V was cut by 0 bases and J by 4 bases, with 10 bases left in between. From germline, CDR1 is SGHNT and CDR2 YYREEE (reference sequence).

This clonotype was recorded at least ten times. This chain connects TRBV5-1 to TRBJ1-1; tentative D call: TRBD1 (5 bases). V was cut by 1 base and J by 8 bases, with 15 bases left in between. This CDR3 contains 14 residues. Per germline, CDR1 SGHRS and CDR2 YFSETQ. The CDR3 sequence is CASSLREGSAEAFF. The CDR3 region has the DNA TGCGCCAGCAGCTTGCGCGAGGGGTCAGCCGAAGCTTTCTTT. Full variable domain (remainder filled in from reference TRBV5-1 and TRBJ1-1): KAGVTQTPRYLIKTRGQQVTLSCSPISGHRSVSWYQQTPGQGLQFLFEYFSETQRNKGNFPGRFSGRQFSNSRSEMNVSTLELGDSALYLCASSLREGSAEAFFGQGTRLTVV.

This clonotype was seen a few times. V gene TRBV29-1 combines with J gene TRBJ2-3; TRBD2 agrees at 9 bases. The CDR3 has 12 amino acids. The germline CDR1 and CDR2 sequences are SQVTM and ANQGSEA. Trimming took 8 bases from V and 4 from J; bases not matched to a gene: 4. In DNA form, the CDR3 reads TGCAGCTTTAGCGGGAGTGCAGATACGCAGTATTTT. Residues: CSFSGSADTQYF.

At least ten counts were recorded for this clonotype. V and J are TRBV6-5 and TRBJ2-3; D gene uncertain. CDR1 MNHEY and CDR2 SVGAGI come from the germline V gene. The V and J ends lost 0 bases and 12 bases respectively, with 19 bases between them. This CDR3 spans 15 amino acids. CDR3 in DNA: TGTGCCAGCAGTTACTCGATTCAGTGGAGCGCCCGTCAGTATTTT. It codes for CASSYSIQWSARQYF.

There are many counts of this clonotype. CDR3 sequence reads: CASSGQTNYEQYF. The CDR3 DNA reads TGTGCCAGCAGCGGACAGACAAACTACGAGCAGTACTTC. This chain joins TRBV5-6 and TRBJ2-7, with a weak D call TRBD1 (6 bases). Trimming removed 4 bases at V and 3 bases at J, with 11 bases between. CDR1 SGHDT and CDR2 YYEEEE come from the germline V gene. This CDR3 is built from 13 residues.

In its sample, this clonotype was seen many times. The CDR3 coding sequence is TGTGCCAGCAGCGGATGGACCGGGGAGCTGTTTTTT. Protein product: CASSGWTGELFF. V usage is TRBV9 and J usage is TRBJ2-2, with unresolved D. CDR1 SGDLS and CDR2 YYNGEE come from the germline V gene. The V and J ends lost 3 bases and 5 bases respectively, with 5 bases between them. The CDR3 has 12 amino acids.

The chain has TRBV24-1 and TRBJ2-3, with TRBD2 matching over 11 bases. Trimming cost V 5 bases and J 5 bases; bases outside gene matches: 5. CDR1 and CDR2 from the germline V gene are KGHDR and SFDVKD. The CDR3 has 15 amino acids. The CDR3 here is CATSVLAGAVDTQYF. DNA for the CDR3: TGTGCCACCAGTGTACTAGCGGGAGCAGTAGATACGCAGTATTTT.

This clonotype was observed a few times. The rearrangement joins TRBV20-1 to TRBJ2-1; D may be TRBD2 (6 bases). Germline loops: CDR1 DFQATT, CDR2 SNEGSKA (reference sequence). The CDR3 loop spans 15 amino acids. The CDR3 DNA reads TGCAGCGCTCTTGGGGGGATAAGCTCCTACAATGAGCAGTTCTTC. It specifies CSALGGISSYNEQFF.

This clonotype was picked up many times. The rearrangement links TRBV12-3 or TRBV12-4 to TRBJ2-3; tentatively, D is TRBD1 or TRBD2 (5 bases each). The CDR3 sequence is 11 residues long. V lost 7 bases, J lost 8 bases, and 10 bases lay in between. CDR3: CASTERGTQYF. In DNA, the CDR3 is TGTGCCAGCACAGAGAGGGGTACGCAGTATTTT.

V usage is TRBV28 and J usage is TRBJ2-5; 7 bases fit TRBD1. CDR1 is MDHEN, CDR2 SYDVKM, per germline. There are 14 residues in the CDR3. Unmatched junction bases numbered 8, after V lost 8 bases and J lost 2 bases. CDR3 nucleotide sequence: TGTGCCAGCCGACAGGGATCGGTTCAAGAGACCCAGTACTTC. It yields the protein CASRQGSVQETQYF.

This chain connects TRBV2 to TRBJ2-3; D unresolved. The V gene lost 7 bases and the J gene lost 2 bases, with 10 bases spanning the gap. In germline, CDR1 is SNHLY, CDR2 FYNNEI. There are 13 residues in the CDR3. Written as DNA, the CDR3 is TGTGCCAGCACCTTCCACGCCACAGATACGCAGTATTTT. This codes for CASTFHATDTQYF.

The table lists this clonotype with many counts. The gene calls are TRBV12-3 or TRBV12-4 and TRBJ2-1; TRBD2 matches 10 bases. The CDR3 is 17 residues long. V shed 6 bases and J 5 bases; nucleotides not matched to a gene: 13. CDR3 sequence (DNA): TGTGCCAGCAGGGTGGGTAGCGGGAGGAATCCTAACAATGAGCAGTTCTTC. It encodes CASRVGSGRNPNNEQFF.

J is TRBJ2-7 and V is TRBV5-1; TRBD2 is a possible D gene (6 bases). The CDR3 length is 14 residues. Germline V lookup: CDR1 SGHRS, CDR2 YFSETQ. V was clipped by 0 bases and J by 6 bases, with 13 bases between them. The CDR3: CASSLGLVDSEQYF. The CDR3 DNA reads TGCGCCAGCAGCTTGGGACTAGTCGATTCCGAGCAGTACTTC. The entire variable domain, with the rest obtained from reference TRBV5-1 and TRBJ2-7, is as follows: KAGVTQTPRYLIKTRGQQVTLSCSPISGHRSVSWYQQTPGQGLQFLFEYFSETQRNKGNFPGRFSGRQFSNSRSEMNVSTLELGDSALYLCASSLGLVDSEQYFGPGTRLTVT.

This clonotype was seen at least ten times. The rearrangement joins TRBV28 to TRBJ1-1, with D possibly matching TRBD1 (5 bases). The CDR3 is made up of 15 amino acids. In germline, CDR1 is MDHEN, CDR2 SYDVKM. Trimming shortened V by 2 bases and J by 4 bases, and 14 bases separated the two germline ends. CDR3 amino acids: CASSLAGKLGTEAFF. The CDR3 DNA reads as TGTGCCAGCAGTTTAGCAGGGAAGCTTGGCACTGAAGCTTTCTTT.

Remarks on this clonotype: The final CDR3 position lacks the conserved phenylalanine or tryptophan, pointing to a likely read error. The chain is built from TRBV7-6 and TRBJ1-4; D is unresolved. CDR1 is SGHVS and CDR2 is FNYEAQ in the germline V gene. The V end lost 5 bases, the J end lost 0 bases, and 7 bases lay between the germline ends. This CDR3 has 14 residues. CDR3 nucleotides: TGTGCCAGCAGCCGGGTTCCAACTAATGAAAAACTGTTTTCT. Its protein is CASSRVPTNEKLFS.

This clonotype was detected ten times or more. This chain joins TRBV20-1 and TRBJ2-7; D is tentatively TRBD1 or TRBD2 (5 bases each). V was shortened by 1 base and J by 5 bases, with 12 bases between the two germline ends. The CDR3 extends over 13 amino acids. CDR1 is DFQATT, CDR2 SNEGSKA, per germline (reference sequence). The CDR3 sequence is CSARAGLDHEQYF. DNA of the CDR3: TGCAGTGCTAGAGCGGGGCTAGACCACGAGCAGTACTTC.

The CDR3 coding sequence is TGTGCCAGCAGTTTCACTCAGTGGTTCGCGGCCAAAAACATTCAGTACTTC. Protein sequence: CASSFTQWFAAKNIQYF. The rearrangement joins TRBV6-5 to TRBJ2-4; the D is unclear. The CDR3 is 17 amino acids. Trimming pared 4 bases from V and 1 base from J, leaving 17 bases between. Germline assignment: CDR1 MNHEY and CDR2 SVGAGI.

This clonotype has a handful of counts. The CDR3 reads CASSETVPGTSRDKNIQYF. The CDR3 DNA sequence: TGCGCCAGCAGTGAGACGGTACCGGGGACGTCGAGGGACAAAAACATTCAGTACTTC. The gene calls are TRBV10-1 and TRBJ2-4; tentatively, D is TRBD1 or TRBD2 (5 bases each). CDR3 length: 19 amino acids. CDR1 WNHNN and CDR2 SYGVQD come from the germline V gene (reference sequence). Trimming took off 2 bases at V and 3 bases at J, with 23 bases between the two ends.

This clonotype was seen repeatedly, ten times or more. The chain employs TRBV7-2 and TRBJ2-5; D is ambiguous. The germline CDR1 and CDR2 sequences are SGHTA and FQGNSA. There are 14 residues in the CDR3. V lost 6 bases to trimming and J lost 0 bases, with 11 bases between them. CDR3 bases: TGTGCCAGCAGGCAACCGAAATACCAAGAGACCCAGTACTTC. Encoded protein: CASRQPKYQETQYF.

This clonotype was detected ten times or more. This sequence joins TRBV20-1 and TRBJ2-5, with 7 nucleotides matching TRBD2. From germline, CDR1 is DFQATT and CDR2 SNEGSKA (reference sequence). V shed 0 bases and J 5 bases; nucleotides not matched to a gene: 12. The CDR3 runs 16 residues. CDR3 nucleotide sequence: TGCAGTGCTAGAGAAGGACGGTGGGAGGGAGGTGAGACCCAGTACTTC. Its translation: CSAREGRWEGGETQYF.

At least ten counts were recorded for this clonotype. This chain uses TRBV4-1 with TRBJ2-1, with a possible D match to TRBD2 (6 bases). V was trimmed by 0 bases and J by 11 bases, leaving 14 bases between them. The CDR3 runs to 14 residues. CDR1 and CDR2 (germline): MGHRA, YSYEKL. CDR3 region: CASSQEDIAGKQFF. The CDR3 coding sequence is TGCGCCAGCAGCCAAGAGGACATTGCGGGAAAGCAGTTCTTC.